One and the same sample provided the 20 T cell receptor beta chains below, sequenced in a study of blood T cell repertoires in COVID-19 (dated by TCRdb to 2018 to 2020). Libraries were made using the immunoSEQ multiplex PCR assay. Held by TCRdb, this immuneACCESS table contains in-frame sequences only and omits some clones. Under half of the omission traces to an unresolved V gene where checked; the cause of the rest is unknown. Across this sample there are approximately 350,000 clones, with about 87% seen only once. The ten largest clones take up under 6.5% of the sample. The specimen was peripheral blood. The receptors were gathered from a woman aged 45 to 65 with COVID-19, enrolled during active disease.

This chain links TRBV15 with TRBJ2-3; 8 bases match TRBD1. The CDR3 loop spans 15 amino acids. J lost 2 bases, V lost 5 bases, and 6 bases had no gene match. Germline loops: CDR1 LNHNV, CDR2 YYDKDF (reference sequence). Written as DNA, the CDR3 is TGTGCCACCAGCCCCGACAGGGGTAACACAGATACGCAGTATTTT. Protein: CATSPDRGNTDTQYF.

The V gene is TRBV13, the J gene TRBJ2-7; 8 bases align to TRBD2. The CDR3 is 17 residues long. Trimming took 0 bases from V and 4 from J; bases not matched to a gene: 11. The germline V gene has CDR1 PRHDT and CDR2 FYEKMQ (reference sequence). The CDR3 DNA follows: TGTGCCAGCAGCTTAGGGATGAGCGGGAGTACCTCTTACGAGCAGTACTTC. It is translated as CASSLGMSGSTSYEQYF. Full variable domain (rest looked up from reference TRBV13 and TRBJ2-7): AAGVIQSPRHLIKEKRETATLKCYPIPRHDTVYWYQQGPGQDPQFLISFYEKMQSDKGSIPDRFSAQQFSDYHSELNMSSLELGDSALYFCASSLGMSGSTSYEQYFGPGTRLTVT.

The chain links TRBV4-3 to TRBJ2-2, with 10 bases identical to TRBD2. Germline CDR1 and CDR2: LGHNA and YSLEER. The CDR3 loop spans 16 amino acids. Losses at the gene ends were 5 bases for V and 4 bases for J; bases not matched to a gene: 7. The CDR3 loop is CASSLSSGSITGELFF. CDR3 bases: TGCGCCAGCAGCTTGTCTAGCGGGAGTATCACCGGGGAGCTGTTTTTT.

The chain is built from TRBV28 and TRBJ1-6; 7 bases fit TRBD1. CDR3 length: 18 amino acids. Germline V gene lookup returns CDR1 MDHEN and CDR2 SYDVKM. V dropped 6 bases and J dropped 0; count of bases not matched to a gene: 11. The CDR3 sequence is CASRRDSQGSSYNSPLHF. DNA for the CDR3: TGTGCCAGCAGGCGGGACAGTCAAGGGAGCTCCTATAATTCACCCCTCCACTTT.

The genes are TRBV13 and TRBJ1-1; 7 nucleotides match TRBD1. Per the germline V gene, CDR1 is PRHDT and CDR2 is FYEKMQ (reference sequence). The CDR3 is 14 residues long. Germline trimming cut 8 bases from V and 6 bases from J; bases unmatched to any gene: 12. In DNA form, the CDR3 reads TGTGCCAGCTTGGACAGGTTGATCCTGGCTGAAGCTTTCTTT. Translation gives CASLDRLILAEAFF.

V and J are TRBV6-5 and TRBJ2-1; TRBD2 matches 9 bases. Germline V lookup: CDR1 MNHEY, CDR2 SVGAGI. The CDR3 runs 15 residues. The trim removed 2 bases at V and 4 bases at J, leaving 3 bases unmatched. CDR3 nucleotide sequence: TGTGCCAGCAGTTACCTTAGCGGGAGATACAATGAGCAGTTCTTC. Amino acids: CASSYLSGRYNEQFF.

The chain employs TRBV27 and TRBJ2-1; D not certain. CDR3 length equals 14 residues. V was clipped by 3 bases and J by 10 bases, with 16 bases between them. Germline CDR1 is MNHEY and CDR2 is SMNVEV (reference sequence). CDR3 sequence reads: CASSLINAGNEQFF. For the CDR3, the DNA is TGTGCCAGCAGTTTGATCAATGCAGGAAACGAGCAGTTCTTC.

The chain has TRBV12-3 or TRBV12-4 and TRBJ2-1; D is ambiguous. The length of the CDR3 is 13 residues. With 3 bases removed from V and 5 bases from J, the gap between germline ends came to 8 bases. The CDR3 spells CASSFSLNNEQFF. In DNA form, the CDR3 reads TGTGCCAGCAGTTTTAGTCTAAACAATGAGCAGTTCTTC.

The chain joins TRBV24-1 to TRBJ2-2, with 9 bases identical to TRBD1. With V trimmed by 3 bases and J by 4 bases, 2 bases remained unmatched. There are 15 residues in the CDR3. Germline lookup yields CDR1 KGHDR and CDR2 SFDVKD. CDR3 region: CATSDGDRVTGELFF. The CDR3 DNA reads TGTGCCACCAGTGATGGGGACAGGGTCACCGGGGAGCTGTTTTTT.

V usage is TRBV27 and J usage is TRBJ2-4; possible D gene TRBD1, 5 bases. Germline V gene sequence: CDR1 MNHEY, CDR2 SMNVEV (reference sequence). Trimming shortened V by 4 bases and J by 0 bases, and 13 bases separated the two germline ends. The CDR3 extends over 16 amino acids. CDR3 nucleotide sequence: TGTGCCAGCAGTTCCAGACAGAGACTAGCCAAAAACATTCAGTACTTC. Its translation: CASSSRQRLAKNIQYF.

The CDR3 nucleotides are TGTGCCAGTAGCGGGACCGGGACAGGGGTAGGCGGGGAGCTGTTTTTT. Its translation: CASSGTGTGVGGELFF. This rearrangement joins TRBV19 to TRBJ2-2; 10 nucleotides agree with TRBD1. This CDR3 has 16 residues. V lost 6 bases to trimming and J lost 7 bases; unmatched junction nucleotides: 11. The germline V gene has CDR1 LNHDA and CDR2 SQIVND (reference sequence).

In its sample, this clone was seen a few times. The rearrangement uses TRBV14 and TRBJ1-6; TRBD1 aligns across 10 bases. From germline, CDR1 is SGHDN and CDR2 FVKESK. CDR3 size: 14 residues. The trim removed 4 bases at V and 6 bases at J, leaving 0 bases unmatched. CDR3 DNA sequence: TGTGCCAGCAGCCGGGACAGGGGTAATTCACCCCTCCACTTT. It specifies CASSRDRGNSPLHF.

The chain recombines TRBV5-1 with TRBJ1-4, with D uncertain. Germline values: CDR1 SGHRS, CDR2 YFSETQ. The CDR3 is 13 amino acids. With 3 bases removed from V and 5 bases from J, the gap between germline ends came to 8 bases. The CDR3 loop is CASSSGKNEKLFF. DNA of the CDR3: TGCGCCAGCAGCTCTGGCAAAAATGAAAAACTGTTTTTT.

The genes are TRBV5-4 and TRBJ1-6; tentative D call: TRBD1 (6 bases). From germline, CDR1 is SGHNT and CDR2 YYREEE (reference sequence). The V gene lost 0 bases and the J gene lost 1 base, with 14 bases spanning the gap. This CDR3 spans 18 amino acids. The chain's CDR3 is CASSLGQGHGSYNSPLHF. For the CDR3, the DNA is TGTGCCAGCAGCTTGGGGCAGGGACACGGGTCCTATAATTCACCCCTCCACTTT.

Written as DNA, the CDR3 is TGCGCCAGCAGCTTGGGGCCAGGGGGCTTAGCGGGAGGGCCTGAGCAGTTCTTC. It specifies CASSLGPGGLAGGPEQFF. The V call is TRBV5-1, the J call TRBJ2-1; 11 nucleotides match TRBD2. Germline-derived CDR1 and CDR2 are SGHRS and YFSETQ. Unmatched junction bases numbered 14, after V lost 0 bases and J lost 9 bases. The CDR3 loop spans 18 amino acids.

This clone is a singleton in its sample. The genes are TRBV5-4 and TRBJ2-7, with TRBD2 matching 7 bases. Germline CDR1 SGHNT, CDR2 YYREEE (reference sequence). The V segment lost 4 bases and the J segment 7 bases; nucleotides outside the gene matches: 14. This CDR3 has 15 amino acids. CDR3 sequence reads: CASSPRGGPNLEQYF. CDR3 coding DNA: TGTGCCAGCAGCCCCCGGGGAGGGCCCAACTTAGAGCAGTACTTC.

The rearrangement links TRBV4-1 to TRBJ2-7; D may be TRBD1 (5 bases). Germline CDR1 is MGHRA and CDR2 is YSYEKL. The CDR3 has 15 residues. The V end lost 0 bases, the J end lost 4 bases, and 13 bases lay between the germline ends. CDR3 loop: CASSQDEIRVYEQYF. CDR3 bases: TGCGCCAGCAGCCAAGACGAAATCAGGGTTTACGAGCAGTACTTC.

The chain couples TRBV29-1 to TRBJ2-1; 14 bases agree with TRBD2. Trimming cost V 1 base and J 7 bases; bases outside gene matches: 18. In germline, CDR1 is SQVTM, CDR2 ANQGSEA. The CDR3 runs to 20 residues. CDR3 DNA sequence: TGCAGCGTTGAAGCCGGCCGGACTAGCGGGAGGAGGCCTAATGTAAATGAGCAGTTCTTC. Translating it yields CSVEAGRTSGRRPNVNEQFF.

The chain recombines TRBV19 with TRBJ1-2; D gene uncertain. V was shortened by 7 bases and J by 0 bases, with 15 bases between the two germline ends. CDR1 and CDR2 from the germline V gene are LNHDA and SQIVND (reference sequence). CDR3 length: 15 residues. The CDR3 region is CASIPGRWTNYGYTF. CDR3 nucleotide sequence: TGTGCCAGTATCCCAGGAAGGTGGACTAACTATGGCTACACCTTC.

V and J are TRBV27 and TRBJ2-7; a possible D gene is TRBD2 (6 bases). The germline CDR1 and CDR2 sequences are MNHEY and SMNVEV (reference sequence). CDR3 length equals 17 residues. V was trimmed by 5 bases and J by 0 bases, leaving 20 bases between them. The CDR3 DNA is TGTGCCAGCAGTACTAGCTCCTACAGTTTAGGCTCCTACGAGCAGTACTTC. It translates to CASSTSSYSLGSYEQYF.